This T cell receptor beta chain was sequenced in a study of immune evolution from preneoplasia to lung adenocarcinoma. The study's findings and limits: Clonality was highest in normal lung, lower in later-stage lesions apparently. Normal lung had the highest top T cell clone frequencies.

Comment on this clone: Its target is unknown.

Germline-derived CDR1 and CDR2 are SGHRS and YFSETQ. Between the trimmed V and J ends, which lost 0 bases and 6 bases, there was a span of 13 bases. There are 14 residues in the CDR3. Patient tissue came from resections in Japan or China, 2014–2017. Two lung cancer pathologists independently confirmed each histologic diagnosis. Sequenced by immunoSEQ multiplex PCR; TCRdb stores in-frame clones only, minus some. The repertoire holds around 3,200 clones, with 77% as singletons. Input material: FFPE adjacent normal lung tissue. The chain employs TRBV5-1 and TRBJ2-7; D not resolved. The receptor comes from a person in their 70s with lung adenocarcinoma. DNA for the CDR3: TGCGCCAGCAGCTTGGACCTAGTAGGCTCCGAGCAGTACTTC. Translating it yields CASSLDLVGSEQYF.